The 5 T cell receptor beta chains below all came from one sample that was sequenced in a study of blood T cells in healthy people across ages. A second about 7 to 12 cycle PCR used barcoded and J-beta primers. TCRdb independently ran MiXCR on the 5' RACE reads; one entry per CDR3 protein. The sample holds more than 1.4 million distinct CDR3 sequences, roughly 40% seen once. The sequenced sample consisted of blood. The source of these receptors is a woman under 30 in good health.

This clonotype was seen more than once but under ten times. The chain joins TRBV20-1 to TRBJ2-1; 12 positions match TRBD1. This CDR3 is 13 amino acids long. Per the germline V gene, CDR1 is DFQATT and CDR2 is SNEGSKA (reference sequence). Losses at the gene ends were 5 bases for V and 9 bases for J; bases not matched to a gene: 5. CDR3 sequence: CSASGTGGCEQFF. CDR3 DNA sequence: TGCAGTGCTTCCGGGACAGGGGGCTGTGAGCAGTTCTTC.

This clonotype was counted between two and nine times. The rearrangement links TRBV27 to TRBJ2-7; perhaps D is TRBD1 or TRBD2 (5 bases each). The germline CDR1 and CDR2 sequences are MNHEY and SMNVEV (reference sequence). V was shortened by 3 bases and J by 3 bases, with 15 bases between the two germline ends. The CDR3 loop spans 15 amino acids. For the CDR3, the DNA is TGTGCCAGCAGTTTGGACTCTTCAGGGATCTACGAGCAGTACTTC. Protein sequence: CASSLDSSGIYEQYF.

This sequence joins TRBV10-2 and TRBJ1-1, with 8 bases identical to TRBD1. Trimming took 5 bases from V and 2 from J; bases not matched to a gene: 7. The CDR3 runs to 15 residues. Germline CDR1 WSHSY, CDR2 SAAADI. CDR3 in DNA: TGCGCCAGCAGTCCCCGACAGGGGATAAACACTGAAGCTTTCTTT. The encoded protein is CASSPRQGINTEAFF.

This clonotype appeared a few times. The genes are TRBV7-2 and TRBJ2-3, with D unclear. Per the germline V gene, CDR1 is SGHTA and CDR2 is FQGNSA. There are 15 residues in the CDR3. The V end was cut by 2 bases, the J end by 1 base, with 10 bases between. The CDR3 spells CASSLRFGGTDTQYF. The CDR3 nucleotides are TGTGCCAGCAGCTTAAGGTTTGGCGGCACAGATACGCAGTATTTT. The full variable domain, rest sourced from reference TRBV7-2 and TRBJ2-3, is GAGVSQSPSNKVTEKGKDVELRCDPISGHTALYWYRQSLGQGLEFLIYFQGNSAPDKSGLPSDRFSAERTGGSVSTLTIQRTQQEDSAVYLCASSLRFGGTDTQYFGPGTRLTVL.

The V gene is TRBV12-3 or TRBV12-4, the J gene TRBJ2-4, with D unclear. V gave up 3 bases and J gave up 0 bases, with 12 bases separating them. This CDR3 comprises 16 residues. CDR3 amino acids: CASSLGQDLAKNIQYF. CDR3 DNA sequence: TGTGCCAGCAGTTTGGGTCAGGATCTAGCCAAAAACATTCAGTACTTC.